The entry below gives a single T cell receptor (beta chain) sequence along with its context. This clone was recorded only once. What antigen it recognizes has not been identified. Qualities for individual bases were not recorded, and no much larger clone is one base off. This specimen belongs to a study of T cell responses to AZD1222 COVID-19 vaccine listed by TCRdb under 2021. In the study overall: AZD1222 recipients whose second dose came at about 4 weeks and those whose second dose came at about 12 weeks were combined into one group, since spike-specific TCR depth and breadth did not differ between the two schedules. A total of 230 to 250 trial participants underwent TCR sequencing, of whom 200 to 220 received two doses of AZD1222 and some 26 received two doses of the MenACWY control vaccine. Trial participants were enrolled into age subgroups of 18-55, 56-69 and 70-plus years, which contained about 160, 30 and 59 TCR-sequenced participants, respectively.

The time point tag for this specimen amounts to: baseline before first vaccination. Samples from vaccinated people were obtained from the UK trials COV001 and COV002, which included a single-blind randomized controlled phase 2/3 trial of AZD1222 (ChAdOx1 nCoV-19) in healthy adults. For TCRbeta chain sequencing, PBMC samples were collected from trial participants at day 0 and at day 28 after the second dose. Overall study results and their limits: After two AZD1222 doses, spike-specific TCR breadth and depth were significantly higher than at day 0 and than in MenACWY recipients. The whole spike protein was spanned by vaccine-associated CD4 TCRs, and dominant responses were seen in regions 160-218 and 743-854. Epitopes outside the regions mutated in the B.1.351 and B.1.1.7 variants were reportedly recognized by nearly half of the unique spike-specific TCRs. Only five or six AZD1222 recipients were SARS-CoV-2 seropositive at baseline, limiting conclusions about previously exposed vaccinees. Most participants were white British and females outnumbered males, and the authors suggested that clonal diversity may have been underestimated. No day 14 peak-response samples were available, so repertoires were characterized only after the peak T cell response. In the small 56-69-year group, the increase in depth fell short of significance, most likely because of low power.

The CDR3 regions of human TCRbeta chains were analyzed by immunosequencing. The authors processed their data as follows. TCRs in the repertoires were compared against a reference library of SARS-CoV-2-specific TCRs that had been generated with the MIRA antigen-specificity platform. Breadth was defined as the fraction of unique TCRs that were SARS-CoV-2-associated. Depth was defined as the fraction of total T cells that were SARS-CoV-2-associated. Each spike-specific TCR was assigned to its reactive spike region and to a CD4 or CD8 class using the MIRA data. Log10-transformed breadth and depth values were compared by one-way ANOVA with Sidak's multiple comparisons tests. Here the immuneACCESS table is served through TCRdb, limited to in-frame sequences with V and J called. Missing clones are a known gap in these copies; in checked studies unresolved V genes cover under half, and the rest lacks a known reason. V, J and clone size were drawn from that table, and D and trimming were deduced from the DNA. Present in this sample are 85,000 to 130,000 clones, 85% to 90% of which were seen just once. The ten largest clonotypes hold 3% to 3.5% of the sample.

Based on the germline V gene, the CDR1 and CDR2 sequences are SNHLY and FYNNEI. At the junction V is shortened by 6 bases and J by 4 bases, with 10 bases in between. The CDR3 spans 14 residues, from the cysteine through the phenylalanine. Only the CDR3 portion is preserved as DNA: 42 bases, with reading frame beginning at the first base. The chain is made from TRBV2 and TRBJ2-6; no confident D gene assignment can be made. This sequence originates from an adult in good health. The sample consisted of peripheral blood, taken on day 0 of AZD1222 vaccination. The CDR3 region: CASSVPEGANVLTF. The DNA sequence follows: TGTGCCAGCAGCGTCCCTGAAGGGGCCAACGTCCTGACTTTC.